Each of the 5 T cell receptor beta chains below was sequenced from the same sample in a study of long-term antiretroviral therapy in people with HIV. At the survey level, the v3.0 immunoSEQ assay was run. This table comes from immunoSEQ multiplex PCR, and its TCRdb copy is limited to in-frame clones, with some not included. The data show 34,000 or so clones, roughly 85% seen once. This material consisted of unsorted PBMCs, taken about 3.3 years after starting antiretroviral therapy. Source of these receptors: a man younger than 35 with HIV.

This rearrangement joins TRBV6-5 to TRBJ1-4, with D perhaps matching TRBD1 (5 bases). Trimming removed 11 bases at V and 0 bases at J, with 13 bases between. Germline CDR1 reads MNHEY; CDR2 reads SVGAGI. The CDR3 loop spans 14 amino acids. CDR3 protein: CAVRGIATNEKLFF. In DNA, the CDR3 is TGTGCCGTACGGGGGATTGCAACTAATGAAAAACTGTTTTTT.

This rearrangement joins TRBV5-4 to TRBJ2-2; a possible D gene is TRBD1 (5 bases). CDR1 is SGHNT, CDR2 YYREEE, per germline (reference sequence). Trimming removed 10 bases from V and 4 bases from J, with 14 bases in between. The CDR3 spans 13 residues. CDR3 bases: TGTGCCTGGCTGGGGCAGGTCACCGGGGAGCTGTTTTTT. This encodes CAWLGQVTGELFF.

The J gene is TRBJ1-5, the V gene TRBV27; perhaps TRBD1 as D (5 bases). V lost 3 bases, J lost 2 bases, and 11 bases lay in between. Germline CDR1 and CDR2: MNHEY and SMNVEV (reference sequence). CDR3 size: 15 residues. The CDR3 DNA follows: TGTGCCAGCAGTTTTGGAGGGGATGGCAATCAGCCCCAGCATTTT. Residues: CASSFGGDGNQPQHF.

As DNA, the CDR3 is TGTGCCAGTAGTCCATACAGGGGTGCGGCTTTCTTT. As protein: CASSPYRGAAFF. The rearrangement links TRBV19 to TRBJ1-1, with 7 positions matching TRBD1. The CDR3 length is 12 residues. With 5 bases clipped from V and 11 bases from J, the junction kept 8 bases outside the gene matches. The V gene's germline CDR1 is LNHDA and CDR2 SQIVND (reference sequence).

The rearrangement uses TRBV29-1 and TRBJ2-2; the D is unclear. The germline CDR1 and CDR2 sequences are SQVTM and ANQGSEA. This CDR3 region has 13 residues. V lost 4 bases, J lost 1 base, and 7 bases lay in between. The CDR3: CSVVVGNTGELFF. CDR3 DNA: TGCAGCGTTGTTGTAGGGAACACCGGGGAGCTGTTTTTT.